The 7 T cell receptor beta chains below all came from one sample that was sequenced in a study of blood T cells in healthy people across ages. Sample-barcoded 5' priming and a J-beta primer mix drove a second PCR of roughly 7 to 11 cycles. MiXCR, run by TCRdb on the 5' RACE reads, gives a single entry per CDR3 protein. The sample has approximately 780,000 distinct CDR3 sequences; 20% to 30% are singletons. The same data also contributed to another study, on T cells of mothers and their children.

Specimen: blood. These receptors all stem from a boy younger than 18 in good health.

The chain joins TRBV7-3 to TRBJ2-3; 8 bases match TRBD1. Trimming took 5 bases from V and 4 from J; bases not matched to a gene: 8. The germline gives CDR1 SGHTA, CDR2 FQGTGA. The CDR3 has 15 amino acids. The CDR3 DNA reads as TGTGCCAGCAGCCAGGCAGGGGGCGCATCAGATACGCAGTATTTT. Translating gives CASSQAGGASDTQYF.

V usage is TRBV7-9 and J usage is TRBJ2-6, with D perhaps matching TRBD1 or TRBD2 (5 bases each). This CDR3 has 17 amino acids. V was trimmed by 1 base and J by 0 bases, leaving 10 bases between them. From germline, CDR1 is SEHNR and CDR2 FQNEAQ (reference sequence). The CDR3 loop is CASSLVGRPSGANVLTF. The CDR3 region has the DNA TGTGCCAGCAGCTTAGTGGGACGGCCCTCTGGGGCCAACGTCCTGACTTTC.

The chain joins TRBV2 to TRBJ2-1, with D maybe TRBD1 (6 bases). This CDR3 contains 18 residues. Between the trimmed V and J ends, which lost 9 bases and 0 bases, there was a span of 24 bases. Germline CDR1 SNHLY, CDR2 FYNNEI. CDR3: CASRGRDRFQSSYNEQFF. CDR3 sequence (DNA): TGTGCCAGTCGAGGACGAGACAGGTTCCAAAGCTCCTACAATGAGCAGTTCTTC.

The chain links TRBV20-1 to TRBJ1-1; weak D call: TRBD1 (5 bases). V lost 2 bases and J 3 bases, leaving 10 bases between the germline ends. Germline CDR1 DFQATT, CDR2 SNEGSKA (reference sequence). This CDR3 has 13 amino acids. The CDR3 is CSARQGQYTEAFF. The CDR3 DNA reads TGCAGTGCTAGACAGGGCCAGTACACTGAAGCTTTCTTT.

This clonotype was counted only a few times. The rearrangement links TRBV20-1 to TRBJ2-5; possible D gene TRBD1, 6 bases. The CDR3 is made up of 15 amino acids. Germline CDR1 and CDR2: DFQATT and SNEGSKA (reference sequence). The ends were cut back, 1 base at V and 3 bases at J, with 15 bases in the middle. CDR3 sequence: CSARASWTVEETQYF. The CDR3 DNA reads TGCAGTGCTAGAGCGTCTTGGACAGTCGAAGAGACCCAGTACTTC.

There are a few counts of this clonotype. CDR3 bases: TGCGCCAGCAGCCCCGGGACAGCGGATCAGCCCCAGCATTTT. Encoded protein: CASSPGTADQPQHF. The rearrangement joins TRBV5-1 to TRBJ1-5, with 7 bases aligning to TRBD1. The CDR3 spans 14 residues. Germline V gene data show CDR1 as SGHRS and CDR2 as YFSETQ. J gave up 5 bases and V 4 bases, and 6 bases lay outside the gene matches.

This clonotype was seen ten or more times. The chain carries TRBV9 and TRBJ2-5; 8 bases are a match to TRBD1. Germline CDR1 SGDLS, CDR2 YYNGEE. This CDR3 contains 15 residues. Trimming took 0 bases from V and 7 from J; bases not matched to a gene: 8. The CDR3 nucleotides read TGTGCCAGCAGCGTAGGCACAGGGGGAGTTGGGACCCAGTACTTC. It encodes CASSVGTGGVGTQYF.